This T cell receptor (beta chain) was captured by sequencing in a study of blood T cell repertoires in COVID-19. Study information: Both acute and convalescent COVID-19 samples were obtained from the United States, Italy and Spain. The analysed material was cDNA or gDNA that came from T cells, B-cell-depleted T cells, or PBMCs.

This clone came up once. As processed by the authors: Researchers report that nucleated cell counts were estimated from reference gene primer amplification. TCRdb keeps only in-frame clones here, not all; method: immunoSEQ multiplex PCR. V and J calls and clone size are those listed in that table; D and trimming were worked out from the DNA. The sample has approximately 140,000 clones; roughly 90% are singletons. With 10 bases clipped from V and 8 bases from J, the junction kept 7 bases outside the gene matches. Germline CDR1 MNHEY, CDR2 SVGAGI. CDR3 length: 14 residues. The V call is TRBV6-5, the J call TRBJ1-6, with 11 bases lining up with TRBD1. The origin of this receptor is a woman aged 55-70 years with active or convalescent COVID-19. Material for sequencing was peripheral blood. The CDR3 is CATRTGGVDSPLHF. CDR3 in DNA: TGTGCCACCAGGACAGGGGGCGTGGATTCACCCCTCCACTTT.